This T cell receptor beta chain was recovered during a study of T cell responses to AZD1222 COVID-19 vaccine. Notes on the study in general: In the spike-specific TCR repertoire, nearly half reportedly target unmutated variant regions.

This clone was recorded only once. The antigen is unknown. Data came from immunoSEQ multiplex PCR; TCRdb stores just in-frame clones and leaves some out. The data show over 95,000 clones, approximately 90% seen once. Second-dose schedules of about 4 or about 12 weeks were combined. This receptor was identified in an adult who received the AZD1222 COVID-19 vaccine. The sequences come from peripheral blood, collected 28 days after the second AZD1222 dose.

For the CDR3, the DNA is TGTGCCAGCAGCCTTGGAGCGGACGCAAACACCGGGGAGCTGTTTTTT. The encoded protein is CASSLGADANTGELFF. This chain links TRBV5-4 with TRBJ2-2, with D possibly TRBD2 on 5 matching bases. CDR1 and CDR2 from the germline V gene are SGHNT and YYREEE (reference sequence). The CDR3 contains 16 residues. V was pared by 4 bases and J by 2 bases, with 15 bases between.